This T cell receptor beta chain was profiled in a study of cytotoxic CD8 clonotypes in ibrutinib-treated CLL. Turning to the study itself: Overall, some 25 responses were partial and 2 complete; following median about 69 months, roughly 14 patients stayed remitted and about twelve progressed. Study-wide findings and caveats: Treatment saw public clonotypes, which were uncommon, either contract or stay stable. Samples from sustained-remission and progressing patients were taken at different times.

V trimming: 6 bases; J trimming: 7 bases; junction bases outside the gene matches: 5. The germline CDR1 and CDR2 sequences are MDHEN and SYDVKM. The length of the CDR3 is 13 residues. A 1 in 200,000 to 1 in 1 million T cell depth was the sequencing target. Method: immunoSEQ multiplex PCR; TCRdb's copy keeps in-frame clones and lacks some. In the table there are about 70,000 clones, approximately 90% of which are singletons. This clone appeared a single time. Its antigen is currently unknown. The TCR was taken from a human donor with chronic lymphocytic leukemia. Source: PBMCs, taken after 12 months of ibrutinib treatment. The genes are TRBV28 and TRBJ2-7, with 11 positions matching TRBD2. The CDR3 nucleotides are TGTGCCAGCAGACTAGCGGGAGCGGGGGAGCAGTACTTC. Translated, it gives CASRLAGAGEQYF.